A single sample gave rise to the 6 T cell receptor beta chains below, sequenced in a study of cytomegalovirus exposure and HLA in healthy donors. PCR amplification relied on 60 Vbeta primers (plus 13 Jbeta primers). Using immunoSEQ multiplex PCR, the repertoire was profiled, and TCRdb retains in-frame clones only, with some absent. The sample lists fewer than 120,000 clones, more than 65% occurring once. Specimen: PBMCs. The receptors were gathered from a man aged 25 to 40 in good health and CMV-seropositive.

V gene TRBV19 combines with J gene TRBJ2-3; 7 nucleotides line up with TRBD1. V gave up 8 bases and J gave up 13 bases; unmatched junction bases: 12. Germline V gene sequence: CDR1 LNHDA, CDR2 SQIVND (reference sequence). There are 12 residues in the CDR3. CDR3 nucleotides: TGTGCCAGTTTTCAAGGGGGCGGGCCCAAGTATTTT. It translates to CASFQGGGPKYF.

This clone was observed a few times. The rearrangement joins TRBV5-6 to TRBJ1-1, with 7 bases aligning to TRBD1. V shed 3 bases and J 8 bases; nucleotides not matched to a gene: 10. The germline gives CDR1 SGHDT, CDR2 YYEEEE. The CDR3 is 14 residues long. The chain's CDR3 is CASSSGTAGLEAFF. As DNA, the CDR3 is TGTGCCAGCAGCTCCGGGACAGCCGGGCTGGAAGCTTTCTTT.

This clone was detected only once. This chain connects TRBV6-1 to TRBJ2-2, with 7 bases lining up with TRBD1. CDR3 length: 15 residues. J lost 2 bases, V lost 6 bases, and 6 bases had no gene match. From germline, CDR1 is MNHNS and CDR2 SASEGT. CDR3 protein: CASRETGINTGELFF. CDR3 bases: TGTGCCAGCAGAGAGACAGGGATTAACACCGGGGAGCTGTTTTTT.

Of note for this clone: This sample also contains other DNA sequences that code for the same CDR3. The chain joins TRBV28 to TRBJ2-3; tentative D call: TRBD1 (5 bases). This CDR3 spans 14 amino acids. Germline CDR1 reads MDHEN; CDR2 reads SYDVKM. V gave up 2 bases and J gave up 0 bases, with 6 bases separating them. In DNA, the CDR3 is TGTGCCAGCAGTTTAAGACAGAGCACAGATACGCAGTATTTT. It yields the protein CASSLRQSTDTQYF.

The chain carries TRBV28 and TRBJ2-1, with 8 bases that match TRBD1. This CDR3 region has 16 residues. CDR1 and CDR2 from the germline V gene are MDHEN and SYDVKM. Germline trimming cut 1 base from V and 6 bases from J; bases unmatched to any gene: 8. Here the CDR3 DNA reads TGTGCCAGCAGTTTATTTAGGACAGGGTTGGGCAATGAGCAGTTCTTC. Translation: CASSLFRTGLGNEQFF.

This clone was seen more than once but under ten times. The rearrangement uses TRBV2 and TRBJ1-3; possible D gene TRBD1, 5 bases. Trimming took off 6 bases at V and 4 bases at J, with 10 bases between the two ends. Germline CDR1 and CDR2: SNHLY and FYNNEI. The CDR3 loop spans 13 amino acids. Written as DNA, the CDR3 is TGTGCCAGCAGCAGGGAATCCGGAAACACCATATATTTT. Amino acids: CASSRESGNTIYF.